These 26 T cell receptor beta chains were all obtained from the same sample, sequenced in a study of blood T cells in healthy people across ages. Combining a sample-barcoded 5' primer with a J-beta primer mix, a second PCR ran for roughly 6 to 12 cycles. TCRdb independently ran MiXCR on the 5' RACE reads; one entry per CDR3 protein. This table holds hundreds of thousands of distinct CDR3 sequences, around 25% found once. This sample also belongs to another study, concerning T cells of mothers and their children.

Sequenced sample: blood. The receptors were sampled from a boy aged 5-17 years in good health.

This clonotype was seen only a few times. This chain links TRBV9 with TRBJ2-3; D is unclear. V gave up 1 base and J gave up 1 base, with 10 bases separating them. This CDR3 is built from 15 residues. CDR1 and CDR2 from the germline V gene are SGDLS and YYNGEE. The CDR3 nucleotides read TGTGCCAGCAGCGTAACTTTCCGCGGCACAGATACGCAGTATTTT. Translating it yields CASSVTFRGTDTQYF.

This chain uses TRBV7-9 with TRBJ2-1, with 13 bases identical to TRBD2. The junction had 3 bases not matched to a gene; V was cut back by 3 bases and J by 7 bases. Germline CDR1 reads SEHNR; CDR2 reads FQNEAQ (reference sequence). The CDR3 extends over 15 amino acids. The CDR3 is CASSFATSGRNEQFF. The CDR3 DNA is TGTGCCAGCAGCTTCGCGACTAGCGGGAGGAATGAGCAGTTCTTC. Together with reference TRBV7-9 and TRBJ2-1, the CDR3 gives the full variable domain: DTGVSQNPRHKITKRGQNVTFRCDPISEHNRLYWYRQTLGQGPEFLTYFQNEAQLEKSRLLSDRFSAERPKGSFSTLEIQRTEQGDSAMYLCASSFATSGRNEQFFGPGTRLTVL.

V is TRBV28 and J is TRBJ2-5; D is unclear. Germline V gene data show CDR1 as MDHEN and CDR2 as SYDVKM. The V and J ends lost 5 bases and 4 bases respectively, with 14 bases between them. The CDR3 loop spans 14 amino acids. The CDR3 region is CASSPLVAVETQYF. In nucleotides, the CDR3 is TGTGCCAGCAGTCCTCTCGTGGCCGTAGAGACCCAGTACTTC. Looking up the rest from reference TRBV28 and TRBJ2-5 gives the full variable domain: DVKVTQSSRYLVKRTGEKVFLECVQDMDHENMFWYRQDPGLGLRLIYFSYDVKMKEKGDIPEGYSVSREKKERFSLILESASTNQTSMYLCASSPLVAVETQYFGPGTRLLVL.

V and J are TRBV11-2 and TRBJ2-4; the match to TRBD2 covers 12 bases. The junction had 10 bases not matched to a gene; V was cut back by 1 base and J by 3 bases. The CDR3 totals 19 residues. The germline gives CDR1 SGHAT, CDR2 FQNNGV. The CDR3 spells CASSLVLAGGAEVKNIQYF. CDR3 DNA sequence: TGTGCCAGCAGCTTAGTCCTAGCGGGGGGGGCCGAGGTCAAAAACATTCAGTACTTC.

The genes are TRBV6-6 and TRBJ2-7, with 7 bases identical to TRBD2. CDR3 length: 12 amino acids. Germline CDR1 is MNHNY and CDR2 is SVGAGI (reference sequence). The trim removed 7 bases at V and 3 bases at J, leaving 3 bases unmatched. The CDR3 loop is CASTAGVYEQYF. CDR3 in DNA: TGTGCCAGCACCGCGGGAGTCTACGAGCAGTACTTC.

This clonotype was detected a few times. J is TRBJ1-2 and V is TRBV11-2, with D perhaps TRBD1 (6 bases). This CDR3 comprises 18 residues. Deletions cut 1 base from V and 4 bases from J, with 22 bases between. Germline V lookup: CDR1 SGHAT, CDR2 FQNNGV. CDR3 DNA: TGTGCCAGCAGCTTAGCCGGGAGTTTGGGGGCCCTAGGCTATGGCTACACCTTC. Protein: CASSLAGSLGALGYGYTF. Full variable domain (rest looked up from reference TRBV11-2 and TRBJ1-2): EAGVAQSPRYKIIEKRQSVAFWCNPISGHATLYWYQQILGQGPKLLIQFQNNGVVDDSQLPKDRFSAERLKGVDSTLKIQPAKLEDSAVYLCASSLAGSLGALGYGYTFGSGTRLTVV.

The rearrangement uses TRBV15 and TRBJ1-5; D remains ambiguous. The CDR3 consists of 15 residues. CDR1 LNHNV and CDR2 YYDKDF come from the germline V gene (reference sequence). Trimming removed 1 base from V and 3 bases from J, with 10 bases in between. CDR3: CATSRGGRFNQPQHF. The CDR3 DNA reads TGTGCCACCAGCAGAGGTGGACGGTTCAATCAGCCCCAGCATTTT. Full variable domain (remainder filled in from reference TRBV15 and TRBJ1-5): DAMVIQNPRYQVTQFGKPVTLSCSQTLNHNVMYWYQQKSSQAPKLLFHYYDKDFNNEADTPDNFQSRRPNTSFCFLDIRSPGLGDTAMYLCATSRGGRFNQPQHFGDGTRLSIL.

This clonotype was seen more than once but under ten times. The chain uses TRBV6-1 and TRBJ1-1; D is uncertain. CDR3 size: 14 residues. The V end lost 6 bases, the J end lost 0 bases, and 11 bases lay between the germline ends. Germline lookup yields CDR1 MNHNS and CDR2 SASEGT. The CDR3: CASSPDGLNTEAFF. The CDR3 DNA is TGTGCCAGCAGCCCGGACGGGTTGAACACTGAAGCTTTCTTT.

This clonotype was observed a handful of times. V usage is TRBV7-2 and J usage is TRBJ2-3; 9 bases line up with TRBD2. Germline CDR1 reads SGHTA; CDR2 reads FQGNSA. V lost 2 bases, J lost 0 bases, and 6 bases stayed unmatched. The CDR3 covers 17 residues. The DNA of the CDR3 is TGTGCCAGCAGCTTACCTACTAGCGGGCCTAGCACAGATACGCAGTATTTT. Translating gives CASSLPTSGPSTDTQYF.

There are a few counts of this clonotype. The chain is built from TRBV10-2 and TRBJ2-1; D is unclear. CDR1 WSHSY and CDR2 SAAADI come from the germline V gene. The CDR3 extends over 15 amino acids. V shed 3 bases and J shed 0 bases, with 9 bases lying between them. In DNA, the CDR3 is TGCGCCAGCAGTGATTTGGTAAGCTCCTACAATGAGCAGTTCTTC. It specifies CASSDLVSSYNEQFF.

The rearrangement uses TRBV6-2 or TRBV6-3 and TRBJ2-1, with TRBD2 as a possible D gene (6 bases). Trimming removed 7 bases at V and 5 bases at J, with 15 bases between. The germline V gene has CDR1 MNHEY and CDR2 SVGEGT. The CDR3 length is 14 residues. The CDR3, as DNA: TGTGCCAGCAAGACACCGGGACTTAACAATGAGCAGTTCTTC. Translating gives CASKTPGLNNEQFF.

This clonotype was recorded only once. The V gene is TRBV12-5, the J gene TRBJ1-2, with D uncertain. This CDR3 is built from 15 residues. V lost 1 base and J lost 2, with 11 bases in between. The germline V gene encodes CDR1 LGHNT and CDR2 FRNRAP. In nucleotides, the CDR3 is TGTGCTAGTGGTTTGGCCTTCGGCGGGAACTATGGCTACACCTTC. This translates into CASGLAFGGNYGYTF.

This clonotype was observed a handful of times. The chain uses TRBV7-9 and TRBJ2-2; D gene uncertain. Germline values: CDR1 SEHNR, CDR2 FQNEAQ (reference sequence). This CDR3 is built from 13 residues. Between the trimmed V and J ends, which lost 6 bases and 0 bases, there was a span of 5 bases. The CDR3 region has the DNA TGTGCCAGCAGGTTAACGAACACCGGGGAGCTGTTTTTT. It specifies CASRLTNTGELFF. The whole variable domain, remainder taken from reference TRBV7-9 and TRBJ2-2, is DTGVSQNPRHKITKRGQNVTFRCDPISEHNRLYWYRQTLGQGPEFLTYFQNEAQLEKSRLLSDRFSAERPKGSFSTLEIQRTEQGDSAMYLCASRLTNTGELFFGEGSRLTVL.

Worth noting for this clonotype: A junction end diverges from the germline sequence, so it may reflect a read error. The CDR3 here is CAGSVYEQYF. DNA for the CDR3: TGTGCCGGCAGTGTCTACGAGCAGTACTTC. This rearrangement joins TRBV6-1 to TRBJ2-5; D unresolved. Near its end, the DNA agrees better with TRBJ2-7, so the J call may be wrong. Germline CDR1 is MNHNS and CDR2 is SASEGT. The CDR3 length is 10 residues.

V usage is TRBV6-1 and J usage is TRBJ1-2; 12 bases map to TRBD1. This CDR3 region has 16 residues. V lost 6 bases, J lost 6 bases, and 11 bases stayed unmatched. Per germline, CDR1 MNHNS and CDR2 SASEGT. The CDR3 here is CASRPGPGQGADGYTF. The CDR3, as DNA: TGTGCCAGCAGGCCGGGTCCGGGACAGGGGGCCGATGGCTACACCTTC.

The CDR3 loop reads CASSPGTSGYSYEQYF. In DNA form, the CDR3 reads TGTGCCAGCAGTCCCGGGACTAGCGGATACTCCTACGAGCAGTACTTC. This sequence joins TRBV27 and TRBJ2-5; 11 bases are shared with TRBD2. The DNA matches TRBJ2-7 better at its end, which makes the J call doubtful. The CDR3 has 16 amino acids. Germline assignment: CDR1 MNHEY and CDR2 SMNVEV (reference sequence).

The chain carries TRBV14 and TRBJ2-5, with 9 bases that match TRBD1. Germline trimming cut 3 bases from V and 11 bases from J; bases unmatched to any gene: 16. Germline V gives CDR1 SGHDN, CDR2 FVKESK. The CDR3 has 16 residues. The DNA of the CDR3 is TGTGCCAGCAGCCACTTTTCCGGGACAGGGTACGACAAGCAGTACTTC. The encoded protein is CASSHFSGTGYDKQYF.

Regarding this clonotype: Mismatch with germline at one junction end may stem from a read error. The rearrangement joins TRBV29-1 to TRBJ2-5, with no clear D. CDR3 length: 12 amino acids. Germline lookup yields CDR1 SQVTM and CDR2 ANQGSEA. For the CDR3, the DNA is TGCAGCGTTGAACGGCCGGTAGAGACCCCGTACTTC. This codes for CSVERPVETPYF.

The chain employs TRBV29-1 and TRBJ2-7, with D maybe TRBD1 (5 bases). Trimming removed 1 base at V and 6 bases at J, with 16 bases between. CDR3 length: 14 amino acids. Germline values: CDR1 SQVTM, CDR2 ANQGSEA. CDR3 in amino acids: CSVEGGPRGLEQYF. CDR3 nucleotide sequence: TGCAGCGTTGAAGGTGGGCCTAGGGGTCTCGAGCAGTACTTC.

V usage is TRBV11-2 and J usage is TRBJ2-1; 9 bases fit TRBD2. The CDR3 loop spans 16 amino acids. CDR1 is SGHAT, CDR2 FQNNGV, per germline. V shed 5 bases and J 2 bases; nucleotides not matched to a gene: 7. The CDR3 loop is CASSGRGGAPYNEQFF. The CDR3 region has the DNA TGTGCCAGCAGCGGACGCGGGGGGGCCCCCTACAATGAGCAGTTCTTC.

J is TRBJ2-7 and V is TRBV7-8, with D tentatively TRBD1 (6 bases). V gave up 1 base and J gave up 3 bases, with 13 bases separating them. The CDR3 covers 15 residues. Per germline, CDR1 SGHVS and CDR2 FQNEAQ. Here the CDR3 reads CASSLGGRGNYEQYF. Written as DNA, the CDR3 is TGTGCCAGCAGCTTAGGAGGCAGGGGCAACTACGAGCAGTACTTC. The variable domain in full, with the rest retrieved from reference TRBV7-8 and TRBJ2-7, is GAGVSQSPRYKVAKRGQDVALRCDPISGHVSLFWYQQALGQGPEFLTYFQNEAQLDKSGLPSDRFFAERPEGSVSTLKIQRTQQEDSAVYLCASSLGGRGNYEQYFGPGTRLTVT.

The chain recombines TRBV12-3 or TRBV12-4 with TRBJ1-1; D is undetermined. The V end was cut by 4 bases, the J end by 1 base, with 16 bases between. The length of the CDR3 is 16 residues. The CDR3 sequence is CASSSTPPRSNTEAFF. DNA for the CDR3: TGTGCCAGCAGTTCCACCCCGCCCCGGTCGAACACTGAAGCTTTCTTT.

In regard to this clonotype: This may be a read error: a much more frequent sequence differs by one nucleotide. This chain uses TRBV5-5 with TRBJ2-5; possibly TRBD1 for D (6 bases). Germline V gene data show CDR1 as SGHKS and CDR2 as YYEKEE (reference sequence). The CDR3 runs 14 residues. CDR3 sequence: CAISTTTGKETQYF. Here the CDR3 DNA reads TGTGCCATCAGCACAACGACAGGCAAAGAGACCCAGTACTTC. Based on the CDR3 plus reference TRBV5-5 and TRBJ2-5, the full variable domain is DAGVTQSPTHLIKTRGQQVTLRCSPISGHKSVSWYQQVLGQGPQFIFQYYEKEERGRGNFPDRFSARQFPNYSSELNVNALLLGDSALYLCAISTTTGKETQYFGPGTRLLVL.

The CDR3 sequence: CAISDGTGRTDTQYF. The CDR3 region has the DNA TGTGCCATCAGTGACGGGACAGGGCGCACAGATACGCAGTATTTT. This sequence joins TRBV10-3 and TRBJ2-3, with 9 nucleotides matching TRBD1. The germline CDR1 and CDR2 sequences are ENHRY and SYGVKD. V gave up 3 bases and J gave up 1 base; unmatched junction bases: 2. There are 15 residues in the CDR3.

The chain uses TRBV13 and TRBJ2-3; the match to TRBD2 covers 7 bases. Losses at the gene ends were 5 bases for V and 4 bases for J; bases not matched to a gene: 15. Germline values: CDR1 PRHDT, CDR2 FYEKMQ (reference sequence). This CDR3 comprises 17 residues. CDR3 region: CASSNRAGRLLPDTQYF. The DNA of the CDR3 is TGTGCCAGCAGCAACCGAGCGGGGAGGCTTCTGCCAGATACGCAGTATTTT.

This clonotype was seen more than once but under ten times. This chain links TRBV7-3 with TRBJ2-1, with 11 positions matching TRBD2. The J call may be in error: the DNA end matches TRBJ2-5 better. Germline V lookup: CDR1 SGHTA, CDR2 FQGTGA. CDR3 length: 17 residues. CDR3 residues: CASSRGLAEGIQETQYF. CDR3 DNA sequence: TGTGCCAGCAGCCGGGGACTAGCGGAGGGGATACAAGAGACCCAGTACTTC.